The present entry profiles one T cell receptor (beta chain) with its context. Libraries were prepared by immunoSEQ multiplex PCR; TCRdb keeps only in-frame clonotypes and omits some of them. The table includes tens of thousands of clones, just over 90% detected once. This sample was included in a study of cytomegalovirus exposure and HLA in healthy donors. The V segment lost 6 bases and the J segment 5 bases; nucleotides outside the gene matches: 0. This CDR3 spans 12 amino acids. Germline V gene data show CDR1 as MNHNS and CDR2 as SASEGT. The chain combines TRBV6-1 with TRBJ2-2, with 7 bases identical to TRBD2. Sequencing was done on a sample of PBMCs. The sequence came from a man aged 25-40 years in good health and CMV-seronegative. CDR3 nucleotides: TGTGCCAGCAGAGCGGGAACCGGGGAGCTGTTTTTT. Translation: CASRAGTGELFF.